Given below is one T cell receptor (beta chain) in context. Its antigen is not identified. These data belong to a study of cytomegalovirus exposure and HLA in healthy donors. Overall study findings and caveats: A later analysis reportedly identified an Asian-associated ancestry cluster as carrying fewer N-insertions than the approximately 620-donor mean. According to an earlier analysis, most TCR beta V segments yielded productive rearrangements about 90% or about 30% of the time. Owing to their indistinguishability, certain V segments, notably TRBV6-2 and TRBV6-3, were excluded.

With 60 Vbeta and 13 Jbeta primers, the PCR was carried out. The data were produced by immunoSEQ multiplex PCR, yet TCRdb's version contains in-frame clones alone and is incomplete. The sample contains roughly 150,000 clones, 80% of which appear only once. CDR1 and CDR2 (germline): MNHEY, SMNVEV (reference sequence). The length of the CDR3 is 16 residues. V was shortened by 2 bases and J by 1 base, with 13 bases between the two germline ends. J is TRBJ2-3 and V is TRBV27; no clear D gene. This TCR was sampled from a woman between 40 and 55 years old in good health and CMV-seronegative. Sequenced: PBMCs. CDR3 sequence (DNA): TGTGCCAGCAGTTTAAACCAAAGACAACGCACAGATACGCAGTATTTT. It translates to CASSLNQRQRTDTQYF.